This entry lists 20 T cell receptor beta chains sequenced from one sample in a study of blood T cell repertoires in COVID-19. Sequencing used immunoSEQ multiplex PCR; TCRdb keeps in-frame clones, though not all of them. The sample holds hundreds of thousands of clones, 81% seen once. The sequenced material came from peripheral blood. Source of these receptors: an elderly woman with COVID-19, enrolled during active disease.

The chain couples TRBV29-1 to TRBJ2-7, with a weak D call TRBD2 (5 bases). The CDR3 sequence is 15 residues long. CDR1 and CDR2 (germline): SQVTM, ANQGSEA. The germline V and J ends were trimmed by 5 bases and 0 bases, with 17 bases remaining between them. This chain's CDR3 is CSVFSAEKSSYEQYF. Here the CDR3 DNA reads TGCAGCGTTTTCTCAGCGGAAAAGAGCTCCTACGAGCAGTACTTC.

As DNA, the CDR3 is TGCGCCAGCAGCCAGACAGGGGGGGGCACTGAAGCTTTCTTT. It yields the protein CASSQTGGGTEAFF. The chain employs TRBV4-1 and TRBJ1-1; 9 bases are a match to TRBD1. V shed 3 bases, J shed 4 bases, and the junction held 3 bases outside the gene matches. Per the germline V gene, CDR1 is MGHRA and CDR2 is YSYEKL. The CDR3 extends over 14 amino acids.

This rearrangement joins TRBV2 to TRBJ2-7, with 12 positions matching TRBD2. CDR1 and CDR2 (germline): SNHLY, FYNNEI. The CDR3 covers 14 residues. Unmatched junction bases numbered 4, after V lost 6 bases and J lost 4 bases. The CDR3 spells CASRRTSGVYEQYF. The CDR3 bases are TGTGCCAGCAGGAGGACTAGCGGGGTTTACGAGCAGTACTTC.

This rearrangement joins TRBV5-1 to TRBJ2-7; TRBD1 aligns across 7 bases. J gave up 2 bases and V 3 bases, and 11 bases lay outside the gene matches. CDR1 and CDR2 (germline): SGHRS, YFSETQ. This CDR3 is built from 16 residues. This chain's CDR3 is CASSWGDRVNTYEQYF. CDR3 DNA sequence: TGCGCCAGCAGCTGGGGCGACAGGGTAAACACCTACGAGCAGTACTTC.

The V call is TRBV20-1, the J call TRBJ1-5; D may be TRBD1 (6 bases). Trimming took off 3 bases at V and 2 bases at J, with 14 bases between the two ends. The germline V gene encodes CDR1 DFQATT and CDR2 SNEGSKA (reference sequence). The CDR3 length is 15 residues. CDR3: CSASLQGSGNQPQHF. The CDR3 nucleotides are TGCAGTGCTAGTTTACAGGGAAGTGGCAATCAGCCCCAGCATTTT.

The V and J genes are TRBV6-6 and TRBJ2-5; D is possibly TRBD2 (6 bases). V was cut by 3 bases and J by 7 bases, with 21 bases left in between. CDR1 is MNHNY and CDR2 is SVGAGI in the germline V gene (reference sequence). The CDR3 has 16 residues. CDR3 amino acids: CASSYSGTPPAGTQYF. CDR3 sequence (DNA): TGTGCCAGCAGTTATTCCGGGACTCCCCCCGCAGGGACCCAGTACTTC.

This sequence joins TRBV5-1 and TRBJ1-1; a possible D gene is TRBD1 (6 bases). Germline-derived CDR1 and CDR2 are SGHRS and YFSETQ. V lost 4 bases, J lost 5 bases, and 15 bases lay in between. The CDR3 runs 14 residues. The CDR3 spells CASSIQGGVTEAFF. In DNA form, the CDR3 reads TGCGCCAGCAGCATACAGGGTGGGGTGACTGAAGCTTTCTTT.

This clone has a handful of counts. The chain joins TRBV3-1 (or the pseudogene TRBV3-2) to TRBJ1-2; D remains ambiguous. V was shortened by 6 bases and J by 8 bases, with 13 bases between the two germline ends. The germline V gene encodes CDR1 LGHDT and CDR2 YNNKEL (reference sequence). The CDR3 extends over 12 amino acids. The CDR3 DNA reads as TGTGCCAGCAGGCTCGACGGCAGGGGCTACACCTTC. Translating it yields CASRLDGRGYTF.

The CDR3 sequence: CASSYSGGFSGNTIYF. As DNA, the CDR3 is TGTGCCAGCAGTTACTCAGGCGGTTTCTCTGGAAACACCATATATTTT. The chain combines TRBV6-5 with TRBJ1-3; D ambiguous. Per the germline V gene, CDR1 is MNHEY and CDR2 is SVGAGI. V was pared by 0 bases and J by 0 bases, with 9 bases between. This CDR3 contains 16 residues.

This chain connects TRBV2 to TRBJ2-3; D gene unclear. The germline V gene has CDR1 SNHLY and CDR2 FYNNEI. The CDR3 consists of 12 residues. The germline V and J ends were trimmed by 1 base and 7 bases, with 6 bases remaining between them. CDR3 bases: TGTGCCAGCAGTGAAGGTCCTTATACGCAGTATTTT. Protein sequence: CASSEGPYTQYF. Complete variable domain (other parts from reference TRBV2 and TRBJ2-3): EPEVTQTPSHQVTQMGQEVILRCVPISNHLYFYWYRQILGQKVEFLVSFYNNEISEKSEIFDDQFSVERPDGSNFTLKIRSTKLEDSAMYFCASSEGPYTQYFGPGTRLTVL.

This clone was counted at least ten times. The chain links TRBV4-3 to TRBJ1-4, with D possibly matching TRBD1 (5 bases). This CDR3 comprises 17 residues. With 2 bases removed from V and 3 bases from J, the gap between germline ends came to 16 bases. Germline V gives CDR1 LGHNA, CDR2 YSLEER. This CDR3 reads CASSQSLAGGANEKLFF. In nucleotides, the CDR3 is TGCGCCAGCAGCCAATCTTTGGCCGGGGGGGCTAATGAAAAACTGTTTTTT.

The chain couples TRBV3-1 (or the pseudogene TRBV3-2) to TRBJ1-1, with TRBD1 matching over 10 bases. CDR3 length equals 15 residues. CDR1 is LGHDT, CDR2 YNNKEL, per germline (reference sequence). The V gene end was trimmed by 1 base and the J gene end by 11 bases; junction bases not matched to a gene: 10. CDR3 residues: CASSQAYGTGVGAFF. CDR3 DNA: TGTGCCAGCAGCCAAGCGTACGGGACAGGGGTTGGGGCTTTCTTT.

CDR3 amino acids: CASSPETGYGYTF. CDR3 in DNA: TGTGCCAGCTCACCAGAGACAGGCTATGGCTACACCTTC. This chain links TRBV18 with TRBJ1-2; possible D gene TRBD1, 6 bases. The CDR3 totals 13 residues. With 2 bases removed from V and 4 bases from J, the gap between germline ends came to 8 bases. CDR1 and CDR2 from the germline V gene are KGHSH and LQKENI.

This clone was counted ten times or more. This chain uses TRBV7-9 with TRBJ1-5; 9 nucleotides match TRBD1. The junction had 3 bases not matched to a gene; V was cut back by 0 bases and J by 6 bases. Per the germline V gene, CDR1 is SEHNR and CDR2 is FQNEAQ (reference sequence). The CDR3 has 15 amino acids. Here the CDR3 DNA reads TGTGCCAGCAGCTTAGCAACAGGGGGCGTTCAGCCCCAGCATTTT. It specifies CASSLATGGVQPQHF.

This clone was seen a single time. This sequence joins TRBV21-1 and TRBJ1-2; TRBD1 is taken as the D call from the table, unchecked against the DNA. TRBV21-1 is noted as a pseudogene. CDR3 size: 15 residues. CDR3 residues: CASSKFRGRNYGYTF. The CDR3, as DNA: TGTGCCAGCAGCAAATTCAGGGGGCGGAACTATGGCTACACCTTC.

The CDR3, as DNA: TGTGCCAGCAGCCCAGCCGGGACTCCGTGGTTCGGGGAGCTGTTTTTT. It encodes CASSPAGTPWFGELFF. The gene calls are TRBV5-8 and TRBJ2-2; D may be TRBD2 (6 bases). V was shortened by 4 bases and J by 7 bases, with 20 bases between the two germline ends. Germline V gene sequence: CDR1 SGHTS, CDR2 YDEGEE. This CDR3 spans 16 amino acids.

The genes are TRBV19 and TRBJ1-4; 7 bases are shared with TRBD1. CDR3 length: 15 residues. The J segment lost 8 bases and the V segment lost 5 bases, leaving 11 bases of the junction unmatched. The germline CDR1 and CDR2 sequences are LNHDA and SQIVND (reference sequence). The CDR3 loop is CASSLGQATSEKLFF. In nucleotides, the CDR3 is TGTGCCAGTAGTCTCGGACAGGCGACGAGCGAAAAACTGTTTTTT.

This clone appeared once. This sequence joins TRBV15 and TRBJ1-5; D remains unclear. The length of the CDR3 is 14 residues. CDR1 and CDR2 (germline): LNHNV, YYDKDF (reference sequence). V was pared by 1 base and J by 8 bases, with 12 bases between. This chain's CDR3 is CATSRGDIEKPQHF. CDR3 nucleotide sequence: TGTGCCACCAGCAGAGGAGACATCGAGAAGCCCCAGCATTTT. The variable domain in full, with the rest retrieved from reference TRBV15 and TRBJ1-5, is DAMVIQNPRYQVTQFGKPVTLSCSQTLNHNVMYWYQQKSSQAPKLLFHYYDKDFNNEADTPDNFQSRRPNTSFCFLDIRSPGLGDTAMYLCATSRGDIEKPQHFGDGTRLSIL.

This sequence joins TRBV6-6 and TRBJ2-7; the D gene is possibly TRBD1 (6 bases). CDR3 size: 16 residues. The V end lost 5 bases, the J end lost 0 bases, and 17 bases lay between the germline ends. Per the germline V gene, CDR1 is MNHNY and CDR2 is SVGAGI (reference sequence). This CDR3 reads CASSQPWGRSSYEQYF. In nucleotides, the CDR3 is TGTGCCAGCAGTCAACCCTGGGGGCGGAGCTCCTACGAGCAGTACTTC.

The chain is built from TRBV30 and TRBJ1-5, with unresolved D. This CDR3 comprises 13 residues. V lost 2 bases to trimming and J lost 1 base, with 6 bases between them. Germline assignment: CDR1 GTSNPN and CDR2 SVGIG (reference sequence). CDR3 nucleotide sequence: TGTGCCTGGAGTCCCCGGAGCAATCAGCCCCAGCATTTT. Translation gives CAWSPRSNQPQHF.